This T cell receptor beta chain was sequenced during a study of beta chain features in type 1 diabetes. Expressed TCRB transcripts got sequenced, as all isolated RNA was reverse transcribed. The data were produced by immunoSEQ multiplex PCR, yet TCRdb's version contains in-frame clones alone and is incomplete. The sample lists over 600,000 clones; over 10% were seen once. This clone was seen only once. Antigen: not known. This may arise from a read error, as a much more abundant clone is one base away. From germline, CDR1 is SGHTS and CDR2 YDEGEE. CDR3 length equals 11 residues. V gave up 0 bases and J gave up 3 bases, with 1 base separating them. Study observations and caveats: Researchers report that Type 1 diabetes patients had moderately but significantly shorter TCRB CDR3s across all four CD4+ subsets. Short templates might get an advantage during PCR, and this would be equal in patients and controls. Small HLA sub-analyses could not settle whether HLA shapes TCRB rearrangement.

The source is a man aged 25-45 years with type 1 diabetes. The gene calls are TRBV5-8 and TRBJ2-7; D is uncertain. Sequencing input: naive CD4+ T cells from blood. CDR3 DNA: TGTGCCAGCAGCTTGGGCTACGAGCAGTACTTC. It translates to CASSLGYEQYF. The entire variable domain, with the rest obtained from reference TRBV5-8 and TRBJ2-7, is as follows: EAGVTQSPTHLIKTRGQQATLRCSPISGHTSVYWYQQALGLGLQFLLWYDEGEERNRGNFPPRFSGRQFPNYSSELNVNALELEDSALYLCASSLGYEQYFGPGTRLTVT.